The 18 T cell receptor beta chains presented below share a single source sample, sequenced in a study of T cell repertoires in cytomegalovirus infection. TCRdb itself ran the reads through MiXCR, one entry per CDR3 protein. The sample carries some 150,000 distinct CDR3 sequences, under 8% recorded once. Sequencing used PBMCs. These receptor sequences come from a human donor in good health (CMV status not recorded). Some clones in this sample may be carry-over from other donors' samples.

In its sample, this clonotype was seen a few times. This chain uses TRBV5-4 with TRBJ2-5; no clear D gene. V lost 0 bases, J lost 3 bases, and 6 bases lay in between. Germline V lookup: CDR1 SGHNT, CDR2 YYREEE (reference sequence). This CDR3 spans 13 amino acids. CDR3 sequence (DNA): TGTGCCAGCAGCTTGGTGGTGGAAGAGACCCAGTACTTC. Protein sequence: CASSLVVEETQYF.

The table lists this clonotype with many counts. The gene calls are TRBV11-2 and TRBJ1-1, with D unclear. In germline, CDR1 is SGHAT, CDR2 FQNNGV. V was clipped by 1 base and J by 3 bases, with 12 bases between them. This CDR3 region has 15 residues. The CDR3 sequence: CASSLGWGWDTEAFF. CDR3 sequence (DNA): TGTGCCAGCAGCTTAGGCTGGGGATGGGACACTGAAGCTTTCTTT.

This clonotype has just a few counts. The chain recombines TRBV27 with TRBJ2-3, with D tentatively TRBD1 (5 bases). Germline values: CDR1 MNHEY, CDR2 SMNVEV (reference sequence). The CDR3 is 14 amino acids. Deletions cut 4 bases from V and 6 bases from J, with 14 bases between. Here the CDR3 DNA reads TGTGCCAGCAGTTCCCTAAGGGGAAAGGATACGCAGTATTTT. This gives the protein CASSSLRGKDTQYF.

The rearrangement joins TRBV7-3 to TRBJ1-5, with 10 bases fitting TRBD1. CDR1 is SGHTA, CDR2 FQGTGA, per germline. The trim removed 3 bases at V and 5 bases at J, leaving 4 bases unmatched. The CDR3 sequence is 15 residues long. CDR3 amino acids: CASSLTGTGDQPQHF. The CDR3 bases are TGTGCCAGCAGCTTGACTGGGACAGGGGATCAGCCCCAGCATTTT.

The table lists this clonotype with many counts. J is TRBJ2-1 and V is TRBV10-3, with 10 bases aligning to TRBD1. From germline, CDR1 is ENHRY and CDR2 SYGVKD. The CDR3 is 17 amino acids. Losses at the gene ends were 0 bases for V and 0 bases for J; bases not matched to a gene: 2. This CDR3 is CAISESRTGGSYNEQFF. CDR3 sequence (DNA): TGTGCCATCAGTGAGTCAAGGACAGGGGGCTCCTACAATGAGCAGTTCTTC.

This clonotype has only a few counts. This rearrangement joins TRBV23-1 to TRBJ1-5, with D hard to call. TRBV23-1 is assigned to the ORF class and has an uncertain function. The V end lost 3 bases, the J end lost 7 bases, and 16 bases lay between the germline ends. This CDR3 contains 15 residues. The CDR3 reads CASSHQLGGGQPQHF. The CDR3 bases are TGCGCCAGCAGTCACCAACTTGGAGGAGGCCAGCCCCAGCATTTT.

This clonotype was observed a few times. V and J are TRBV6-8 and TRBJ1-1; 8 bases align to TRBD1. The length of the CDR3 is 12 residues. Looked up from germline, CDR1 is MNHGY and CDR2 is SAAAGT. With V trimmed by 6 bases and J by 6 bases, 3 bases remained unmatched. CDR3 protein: CASRGQVAEAFF. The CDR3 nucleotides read TGTGCCAGCAGGGGACAGGTCGCTGAAGCTTTCTTT.

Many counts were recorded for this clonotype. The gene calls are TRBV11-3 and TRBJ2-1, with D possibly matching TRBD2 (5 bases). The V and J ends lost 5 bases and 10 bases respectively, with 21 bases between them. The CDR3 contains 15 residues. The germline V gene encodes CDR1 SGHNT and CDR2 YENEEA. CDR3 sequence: CASSPRTGPGREQFF. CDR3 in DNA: TGTGCCAGCAGCCCCAGGACTGGCCCGGGCAGGGAGCAGTTCTTC.

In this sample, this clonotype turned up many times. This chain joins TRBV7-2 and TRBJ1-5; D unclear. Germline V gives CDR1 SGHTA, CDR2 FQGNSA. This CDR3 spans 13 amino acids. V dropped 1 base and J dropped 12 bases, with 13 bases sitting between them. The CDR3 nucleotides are TGTGCCAGCAGCTTAGGAGGGCGTGGGATCCAGCATTTT. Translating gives CASSLGGRGIQHF.

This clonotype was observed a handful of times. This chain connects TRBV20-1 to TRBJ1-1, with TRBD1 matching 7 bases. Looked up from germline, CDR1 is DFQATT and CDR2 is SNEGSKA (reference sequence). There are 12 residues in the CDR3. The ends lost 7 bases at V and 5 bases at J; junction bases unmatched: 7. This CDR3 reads CSVGGAGTEAFF. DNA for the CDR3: TGCAGTGTAGGGGGCGCGGGTACTGAAGCTTTCTTT.

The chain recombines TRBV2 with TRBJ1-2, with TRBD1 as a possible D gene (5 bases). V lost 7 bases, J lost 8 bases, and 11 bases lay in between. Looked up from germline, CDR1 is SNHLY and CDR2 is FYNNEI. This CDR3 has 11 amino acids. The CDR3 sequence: CASTQGGGYTF. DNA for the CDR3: TGTGCCAGCACCCAGGGAGGGGGCTACACCTTC. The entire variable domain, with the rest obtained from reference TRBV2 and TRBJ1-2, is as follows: EPEVTQTPSHQVTQMGQEVILRCVPISNHLYFYWYRQILGQKVEFLVSFYNNEISEKSEIFDDQFSVERPDGSNFTLKIRSTKLEDSAMYFCASTQGGGYTFGSGTRLTVV.

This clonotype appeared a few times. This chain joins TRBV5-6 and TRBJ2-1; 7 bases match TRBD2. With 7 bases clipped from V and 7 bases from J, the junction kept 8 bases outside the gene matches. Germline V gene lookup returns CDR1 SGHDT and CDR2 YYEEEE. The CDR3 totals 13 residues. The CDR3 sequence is CASSLGGDNEQFF. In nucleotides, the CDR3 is TGTGCCAGCTCCTTGGGAGGGGATAATGAGCAGTTCTTC.

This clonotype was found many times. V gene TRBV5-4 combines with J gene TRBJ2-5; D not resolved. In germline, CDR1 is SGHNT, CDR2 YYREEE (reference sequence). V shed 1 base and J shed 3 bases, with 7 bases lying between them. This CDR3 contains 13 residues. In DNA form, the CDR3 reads TGTGCCAGCAGCTTGTTCACAGAAGAGACCCAGTACTTC. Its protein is CASSLFTEETQYF.

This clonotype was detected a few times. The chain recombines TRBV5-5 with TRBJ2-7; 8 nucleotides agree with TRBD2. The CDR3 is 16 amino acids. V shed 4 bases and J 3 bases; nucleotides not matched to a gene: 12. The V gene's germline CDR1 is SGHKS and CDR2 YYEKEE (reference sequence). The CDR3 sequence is CASSPTGGRAIYEQYF. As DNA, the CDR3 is TGTGCCAGCAGCCCCACGGGGGGGCGGGCAATCTACGAGCAGTACTTC.

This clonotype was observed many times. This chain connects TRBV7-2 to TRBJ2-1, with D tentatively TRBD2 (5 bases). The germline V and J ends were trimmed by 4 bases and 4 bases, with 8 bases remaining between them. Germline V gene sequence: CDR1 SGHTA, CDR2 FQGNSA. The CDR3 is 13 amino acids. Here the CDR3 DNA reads TGTGCCAGCAGCTCCGGGATTTACAATGAGCAGTTCTTC. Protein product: CASSSGIYNEQFF.

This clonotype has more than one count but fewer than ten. CDR3 DNA: TGTGCCAGCAGCCAAGCGGACTGGGCTAATGAAAAACTGTTTTTT. Translated, it gives CASSQADWANEKLFF. This chain uses TRBV3-1 with TRBJ1-4, with D unresolved. The germline V gene encodes CDR1 LGHDT and CDR2 YNNKEL (reference sequence). Trimming shortened V by 1 base and J by 3 bases, and 9 bases separated the two germline ends. CDR3 length equals 15 residues.

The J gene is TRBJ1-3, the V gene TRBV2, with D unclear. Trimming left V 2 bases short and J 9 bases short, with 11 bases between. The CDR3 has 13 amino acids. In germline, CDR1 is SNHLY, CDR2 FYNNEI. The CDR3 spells CASSERKKATIYF. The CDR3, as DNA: TGTGCCAGCAGTGAAAGGAAGAAAGCCACCATATATTTT.

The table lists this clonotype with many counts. The DNA of the CDR3 is TGTGCCAGCAGTGGCCCGGGTAGCGGGACTGAAGCTTTCTTT. Encoded protein: CASSGPGSGTEAFF. J is TRBJ1-1 and V is TRBV28, with unresolved D. From germline, CDR1 is MDHEN and CDR2 SYDVKM. Trimming pared 5 bases from V and 5 bases from J, leaving 15 bases between. The CDR3 is 14 amino acids.